This T cell receptor (beta chain) came from a study of OX40 agonist ivuxolimab in advanced cancers. Across the study: Prior anti-PD-1, anti-PD-L1 or anti-CTLA-4 therapy was allowed; less than 45% had some.

Assay: immunoSEQ multiplex PCR; the TCRdb copy retains only in-frame clones and omits some. The sample gives 25,000 to 30,000 clones, approximately 89% of which show up once; roughly a tenth is in the top ten. Sampling times: baseline, cycle 4 day 1, cycle 7 day 1. This CDR3 spans 15 amino acids. Per the germline V gene, CDR1 is MNHEY and CDR2 is SMNVEV (reference sequence). V was pared by 2 bases and J by 4 bases, with 4 bases of the junction left unmatched. The material was CD4+ or CD8+ T cells sorted from blood, obtained in a trial of the OX40 agonist ivuxolimab. The chain joins TRBV27 to TRBJ2-1; 8 bases are a match to TRBD2. The clonotype was recovered from an adult with an advanced solid tumor such as melanoma, head and neck, liver or kidney cancer. CDR3 DNA sequence: TGTGCCAGCAGTTTAAGCGGGGGTCCTTACAATGAGCAGTTCTTC. This sequence encodes CASSLSGGPYNEQFF.